This T cell receptor (beta chain) originates from a study of blood T cell repertoires in COVID-19. Study as a whole: There were acute and convalescent COVID-19 samples, and they came from the United States, Italy and Spain. Nucleic acid was either cDNA or gDNA, and it came from T cells, B-cell-depleted T cells, or PBMCs.

As handled by the study authors: Amplification of reference gene primers was used by the study to estimate nucleated cell counts. TCRdb's table, derived via immunoSEQ multiplex PCR, lists solely in-frame clones and lacks some. That table furnishes V, J and clone size, whereas the DNA furnished D and trimming. The sample records around 150,000 clones, almost 80% being singletons. This CDR3 comprises 15 residues. Germline CDR1 SGDLS, CDR2 YYNGEE. After removal of 0 bases from V and 3 bases from J, the junction contained 1 base not matched to a gene. The chain couples TRBV9 to TRBJ1-3; TRBD1 matches 9 bases. Sequenced input: peripheral blood. This receptor was taken from a man in his sixties who had recovered from COVID-19. CDR3 nucleotides: TGTGCCAGCAGCGTAGCGACAGGGGGTGGAAACACCATATATTTT. It yields the protein CASSVATGGGNTIYF.